Only a few counts were recorded for the clone carrying this TCR beta chain. These data come from a study of T cells in Graves' hyperthyroidism and ophthalmopathy. Study-level background: The initial diagnosis was the point when peripheral blood was collected, ahead of any treatment.

The CDR3 has 10 residues. Germline values: CDR1 SQVTM, CDR2 ANQGSEA. The V end was cut by 4 bases, the J end by 8 bases, with 6 bases between. Amplification targeted TCR beta CDR3 regions from RNA transcripts. HTBI primers drove first-round RT-PCR of the TCR CDR3. MiXCR, run by TCRdb on the multiplex PCR reads, gives a single entry per CDR3 protein. In the table there are roughly 800,000 distinct CDR3 sequences, 35% to 45% of which are singletons. The chain uses TRBV29-1 and TRBJ2-1; D not resolved. Source material: blood. This sequence was found in a man younger than 35 with Graves' hyperthyroidism. The CDR3 DNA reads TGCAGCGTTGGAGGTCATGAGCAGTTCTTC. It is translated as CSVGGHEQFF.